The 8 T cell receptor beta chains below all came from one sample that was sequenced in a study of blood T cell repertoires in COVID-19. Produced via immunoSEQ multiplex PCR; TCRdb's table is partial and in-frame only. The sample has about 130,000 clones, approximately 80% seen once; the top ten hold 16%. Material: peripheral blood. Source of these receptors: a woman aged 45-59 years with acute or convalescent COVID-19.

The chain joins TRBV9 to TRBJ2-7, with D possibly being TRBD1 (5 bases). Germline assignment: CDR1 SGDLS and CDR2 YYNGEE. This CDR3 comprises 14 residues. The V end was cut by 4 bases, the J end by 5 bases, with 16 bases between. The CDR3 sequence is CASSPQAHRHEQYF. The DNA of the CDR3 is TGTGCCAGCAGCCCACAGGCCCATAGACACGAGCAGTACTTC.

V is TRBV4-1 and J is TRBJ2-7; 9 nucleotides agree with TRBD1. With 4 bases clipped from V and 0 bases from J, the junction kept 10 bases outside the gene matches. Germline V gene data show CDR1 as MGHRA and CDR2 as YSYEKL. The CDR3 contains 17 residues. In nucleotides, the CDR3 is TGCGCCAGCAGCCGTTATACAGGGGGCCAGAGCTCCTACGAGCAGTACTTC. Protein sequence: CASSRYTGGQSSYEQYF.

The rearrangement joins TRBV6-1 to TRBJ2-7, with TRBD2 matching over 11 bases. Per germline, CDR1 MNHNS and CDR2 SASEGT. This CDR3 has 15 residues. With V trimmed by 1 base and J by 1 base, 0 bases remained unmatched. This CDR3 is CASSEGTSGSYEQYF. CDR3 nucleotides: TGTGCCAGCAGTGAAGGGACTAGCGGGTCCTACGAGCAGTACTTC.

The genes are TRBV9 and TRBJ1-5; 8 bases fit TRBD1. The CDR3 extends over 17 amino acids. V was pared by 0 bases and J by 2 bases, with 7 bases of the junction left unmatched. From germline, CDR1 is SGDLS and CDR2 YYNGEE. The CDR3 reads CASSVGPGGAGNQPQHF. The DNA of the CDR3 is TGTGCCAGCAGCGTAGGGCCAGGGGGCGCCGGCAATCAGCCCCAGCATTTT. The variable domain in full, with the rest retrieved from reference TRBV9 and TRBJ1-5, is DSGVTQTPKHLITATGQRVTLRCSPRSGDLSVYWYQQSLDQGLQFLIQYYNGEERAKGNILERFSAQQFPDLHSELNLSSLELGDSALYFCASSVGPGGAGNQPQHFGDGTRLSIL.

The CDR3 coding sequence is TGTGCCAGCAGCGGGACTAGCGGGGGGTTCTCCTACGAGCAGTACTTC. This codes for CASSGTSGGFSYEQYF. The chain employs TRBV28 and TRBJ2-7; TRBD2 aligns across 15 bases. Germline lookup yields CDR1 MDHEN and CDR2 SYDVKM. The CDR3 length is 16 residues. V lost 6 bases to trimming and J lost 0 bases; unmatched junction nucleotides: 3.

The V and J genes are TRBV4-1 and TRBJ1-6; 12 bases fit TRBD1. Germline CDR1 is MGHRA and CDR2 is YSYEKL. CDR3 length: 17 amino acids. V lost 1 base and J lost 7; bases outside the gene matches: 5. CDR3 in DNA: TGCGCCAGCAGCCAAGCGCCGGGACAGGGGGCGAATTCACCCCTCCACTTT. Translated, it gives CASSQAPGQGANSPLHF.

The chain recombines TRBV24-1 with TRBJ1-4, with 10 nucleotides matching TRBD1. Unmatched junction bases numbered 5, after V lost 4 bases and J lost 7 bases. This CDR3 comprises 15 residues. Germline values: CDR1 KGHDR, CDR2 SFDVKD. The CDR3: CATSDPGTGVEKLFF. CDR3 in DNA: TGTGCCACCAGTGACCCCGGGACAGGGGTTGAAAAACTGTTTTTT.

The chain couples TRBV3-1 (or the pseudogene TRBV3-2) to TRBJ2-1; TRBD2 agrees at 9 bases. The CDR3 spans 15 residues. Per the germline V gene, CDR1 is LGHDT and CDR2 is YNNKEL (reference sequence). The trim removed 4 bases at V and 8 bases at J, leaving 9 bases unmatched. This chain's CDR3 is CASSRKRAGGDEQFF. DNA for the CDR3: TGTGCCAGCAGCCGAAAAAGAGCGGGGGGTGATGAGCAGTTCTTC.